What follows describes a single T cell receptor beta chain. Its specificity is unknown. As the method for making TCR beta libraries, quantitative 5'-RACE with molecular barcodes was used. Using its own MiXCR run on the 5' RACE reads, TCRdb lists one record per CDR3 protein. The sample yields about 800,000 distinct CDR3 sequences, 12% seen once. This specimen belongs to a study of CD8 T cells in ankylosing spondylitis. This CDR3 contains 13 residues. V lost 5 bases and J lost 1, with 11 bases in between. Looked up from germline, CDR1 is DFQATT and CDR2 is SNEGSKA (reference sequence). Regarding the study as a whole: Reactive arthritis synovial fluid and blood previously showed some of these motif variants. Disease-linked clones were reportedly significantly enriched in matched ankylosing spondylitis synovial fluid. Those disease-linked clones were CD8+; they were also relatively rare in peripheral blood. Ankylosing spondylitis blood appeared to be characterized by a TCR beta motif of under ten highly homologous variants.

This TCR came from a male donor with ankylosing spondylitis. This rearrangement joins TRBV20-1 to TRBJ1-1; D gene unclear. The specimen sequenced was blood, either unsorted or a sorted T cell fraction (not recorded which). The CDR3 DNA reads TGCAGTGCTGCCCAGACACCGAACACTGAAGCTTTCTTT. Translation gives CSAAQTPNTEAFF.